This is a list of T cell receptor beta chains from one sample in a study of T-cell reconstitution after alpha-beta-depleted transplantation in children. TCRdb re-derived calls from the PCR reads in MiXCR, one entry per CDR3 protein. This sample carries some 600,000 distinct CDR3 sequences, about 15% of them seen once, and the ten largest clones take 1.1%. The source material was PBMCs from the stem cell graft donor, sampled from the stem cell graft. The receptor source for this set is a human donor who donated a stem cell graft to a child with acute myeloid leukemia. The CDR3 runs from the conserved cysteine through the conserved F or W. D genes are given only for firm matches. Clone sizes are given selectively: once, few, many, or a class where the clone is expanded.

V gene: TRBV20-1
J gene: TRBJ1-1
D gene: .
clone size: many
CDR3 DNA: TGCAGTGCTAGAGTGGCAGTCATGAACACTGAAGCTTTCTTT
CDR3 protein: CSARVAVMNTEAFF

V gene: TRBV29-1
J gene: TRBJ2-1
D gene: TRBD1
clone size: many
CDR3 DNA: TGCAGCGCTGCTACAGGGGGCGGATACAATGAGCAGTTCTTC
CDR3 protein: CSAATGGGYNEQFF

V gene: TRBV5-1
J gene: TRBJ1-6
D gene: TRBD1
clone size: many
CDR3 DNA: TGCGCCAGCACCGGGACAGGGGTAGACAATTCACCCCTCCACTTT
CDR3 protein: CASTGTGVDNSPLHF

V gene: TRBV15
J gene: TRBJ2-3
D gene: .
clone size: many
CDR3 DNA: TGTGCCACCAGCAGAGGGACAGTAAGCACAGATACGCAGTATTTT
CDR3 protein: CATSRGTVSTDTQYF

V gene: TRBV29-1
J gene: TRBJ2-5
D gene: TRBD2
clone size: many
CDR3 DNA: TGCAGCGGGATCGGGGGGGTAGAGACCCAGTACTTC
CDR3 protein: CSGIGGVETQYF

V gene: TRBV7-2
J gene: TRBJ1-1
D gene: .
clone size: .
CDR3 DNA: TGTGCCAGCAGCTTAATGTTGGGGGGGAACACTGAAGCTTTCTTT
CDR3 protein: CASSLMLGGNTEAFF

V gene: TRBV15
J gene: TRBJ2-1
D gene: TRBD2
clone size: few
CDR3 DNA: TGTGCCACCAGCAGCGGTCCAGCGGGGTCATACAATGAGCAGTTCTTC
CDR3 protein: CATSSGPAGSYNEQFF

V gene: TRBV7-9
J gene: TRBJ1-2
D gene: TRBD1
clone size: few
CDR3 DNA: TGTGCCAGCAGCTTAACGGACAGGGGCCAATATGGCTACACCTTC
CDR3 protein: CASSLTDRGQYGYTF

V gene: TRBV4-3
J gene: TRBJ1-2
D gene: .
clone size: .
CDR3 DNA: TGCGCCAGCAGCCAAGATGCCGGGGGAGTGAATGGCTACACCTTC
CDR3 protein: CASSQDAGGVNGYTF

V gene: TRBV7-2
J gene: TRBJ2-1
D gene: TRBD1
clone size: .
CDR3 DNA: TGTGCCAGCAGCTTCGCCCGGACAGGGTACAATGAGCAGTTCTTC
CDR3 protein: CASSFARTGYNEQFF

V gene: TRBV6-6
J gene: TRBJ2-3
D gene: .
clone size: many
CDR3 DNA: TGTGCCAGCATGGAGGGCACAGATACGCAGTATTTT
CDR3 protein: CASMEGTDTQYF

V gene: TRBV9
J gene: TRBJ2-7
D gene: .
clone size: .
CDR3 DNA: TGTGCCAGCAGCGCGGGTACGAGCCTCTCCTACGAGCAGTACTTC
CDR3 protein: CASSAGTSLSYEQYF

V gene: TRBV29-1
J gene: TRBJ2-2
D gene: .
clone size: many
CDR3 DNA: TGCAGCGTTGAACTGCCAGATTCGACCGGGGAGCTGTTTTTT
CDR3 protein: CSVELPDSTGELFF

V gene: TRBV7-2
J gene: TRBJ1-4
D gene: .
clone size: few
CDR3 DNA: TGTGCCAGCAGCTTAGAGAGGGTACCAGGGTTAAAACTGTTTTTT
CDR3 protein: CASSLERVPGLKLFF

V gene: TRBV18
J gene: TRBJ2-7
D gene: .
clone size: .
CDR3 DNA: TGTGCCAGCTCACCATCACAGGTTGGCCGGCACAGCTCCTACGAGCAGTACTTC
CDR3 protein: CASSPSQVGRHSSYEQYF

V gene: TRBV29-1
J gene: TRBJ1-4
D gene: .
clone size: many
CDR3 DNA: TGCAGCGTTGGGTTGGGTGAAAAACTGTTTTTT
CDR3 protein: CSVGLGEKLFF

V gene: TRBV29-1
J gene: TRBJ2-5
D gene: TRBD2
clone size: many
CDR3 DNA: TGCAGCGTTGATCTCGCGACTAGCGGGCGCAGGGAGACCCAGTACTTC
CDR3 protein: CSVDLATSGRRETQYF

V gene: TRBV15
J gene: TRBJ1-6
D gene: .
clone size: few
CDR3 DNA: TGTGCCACCAGCAGAGGAGATACGTTGTCACCCCTCCACTTT
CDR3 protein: CATSRGDTLSPLHF

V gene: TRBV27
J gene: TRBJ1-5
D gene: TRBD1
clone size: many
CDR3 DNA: TGTGCCAGCAGTCCCGGACAGGCCAATCAGCCCCAGCATTTT
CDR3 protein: CASSPGQANQPQHF

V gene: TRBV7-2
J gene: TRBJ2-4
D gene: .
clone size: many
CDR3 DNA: TGTGCCAGCAGCTTTAATTGGGACATTCAGTACTTC
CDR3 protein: CASSFNWDIQYF

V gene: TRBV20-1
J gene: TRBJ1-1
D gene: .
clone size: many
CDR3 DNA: TGCAGTGCTAAGGAGGGCAACATGAACACTGAAGCTTTCTTT
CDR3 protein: CSAKEGNMNTEAFF

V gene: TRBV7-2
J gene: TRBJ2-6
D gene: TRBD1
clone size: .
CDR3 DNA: TGTGCCAGCACCCTTTCCGGGACAGCCTCTGGGGCCAACGTCCTGACTTTC
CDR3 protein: CASTLSGTASGANVLTF

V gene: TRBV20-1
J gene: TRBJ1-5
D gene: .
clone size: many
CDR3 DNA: TGCAGTGCTTTCAGGGGTGGCAATCAGCCCCAGCATTTT
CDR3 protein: CSAFRGGNQPQHF

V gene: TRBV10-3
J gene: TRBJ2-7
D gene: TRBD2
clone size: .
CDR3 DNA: TGTGCCATCAACGCGGGACTAGCGGGGGCCTACGAGCAGTACTTC
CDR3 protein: CAINAGLAGAYEQYF

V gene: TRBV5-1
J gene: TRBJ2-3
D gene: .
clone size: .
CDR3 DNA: TGCGCCAGCACTGTTGCAGATACGCAGTATTTT
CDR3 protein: CASTVADTQYF

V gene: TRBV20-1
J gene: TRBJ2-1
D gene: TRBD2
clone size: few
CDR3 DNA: TGCTGTGCTAGCGGTTTCGGGCCGGGGACTAGCGGGAATGAGCAGTTCTTC
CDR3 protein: CCASGFGPGTSGNEQFF

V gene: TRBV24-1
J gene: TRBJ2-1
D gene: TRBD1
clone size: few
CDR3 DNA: TGTGCCACCAGTGATTTCCGTGGACAGGGCTACAATGAGCAGTTCTTC
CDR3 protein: CATSDFRGQGYNEQFF

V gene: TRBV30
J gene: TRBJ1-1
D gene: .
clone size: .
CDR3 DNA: TGTGCCTGGAGTGAAGGTCGGGGGAGAACTGAAGCTTTCTTT
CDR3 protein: CAWSEGRGRTEAFF

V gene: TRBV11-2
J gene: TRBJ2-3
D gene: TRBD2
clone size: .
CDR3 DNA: TGTGCCAGCAGCTTACCTAGCGGGGCCACAGATACGCAGTATTTT
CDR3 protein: CASSLPSGATDTQYF

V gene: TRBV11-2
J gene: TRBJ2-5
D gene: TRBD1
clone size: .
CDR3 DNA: TGTGCCAGCAGCCCGACAGGGCCCCAAGAGACCCAGTACTTC
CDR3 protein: CASSPTGPQETQYF

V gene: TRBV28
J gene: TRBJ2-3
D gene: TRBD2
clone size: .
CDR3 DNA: TGTGCCAGCAGGCCGTTCCCGGGTCGGGGGGTGGATACGCAGTATTTT
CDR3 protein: CASRPFPGRGVDTQYF

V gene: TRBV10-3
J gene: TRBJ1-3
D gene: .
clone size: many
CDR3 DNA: TGTGCCATCAGTGAGTTCGCCGCCGCTGGAAACACCATATATTTT
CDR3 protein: CAISEFAAAGNTIYF

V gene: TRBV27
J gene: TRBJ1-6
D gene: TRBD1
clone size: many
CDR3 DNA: TGTGCCAGCAGCCCTGTGGGACAGGGGGCGGATAATTCACCCCTCCACTTT
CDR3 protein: CASSPVGQGADNSPLHF

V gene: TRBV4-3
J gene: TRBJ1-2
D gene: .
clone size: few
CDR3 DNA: TGCGCCAGCAGTGCGTACAGGAGTAACTATGGCTACACCTTC
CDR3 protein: CASSAYRSNYGYTF

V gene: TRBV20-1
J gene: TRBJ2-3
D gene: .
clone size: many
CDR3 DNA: TGCAGTGCTAGAGAGGATAACACAGATACGCAGTATTTT
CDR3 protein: CSAREDNTDTQYF

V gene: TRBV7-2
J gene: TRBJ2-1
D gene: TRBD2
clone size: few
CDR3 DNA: TGTGCCAGCAGCTTCGGACTAGCGGGGGGCTATTACAATGAGCAGTTCTTC
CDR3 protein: CASSFGLAGGYYNEQFF

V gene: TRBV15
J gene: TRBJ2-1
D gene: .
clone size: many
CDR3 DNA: TGTGCCACCAGCAGAGATTCACGTTTTAGTATGACGTTCTTC
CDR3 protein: CATSRDSRFSMTFF

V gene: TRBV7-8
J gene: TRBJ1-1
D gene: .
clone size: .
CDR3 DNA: TGTGCCAGCTCGGCCGTGAACACTGAAGCTTTCTTT
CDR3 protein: CASSAVNTEAFF

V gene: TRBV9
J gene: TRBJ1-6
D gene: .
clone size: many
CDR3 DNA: TGTGCCAGCAGCGGACGCGGGGACCCTAATTCACCCCTCCACTTT
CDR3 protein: CASSGRGDPNSPLHF

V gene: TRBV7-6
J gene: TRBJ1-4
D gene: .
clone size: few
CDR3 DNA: TGTGCCAGCAGCCTACGGAGGGATGGGCTTAATGAAAAACTGTTTTTT
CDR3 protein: CASSLRRDGLNEKLFF

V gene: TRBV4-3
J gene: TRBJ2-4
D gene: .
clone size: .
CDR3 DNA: TGCGCCAGCAGCCAAGATCCCCTCGGATTAGCCAAAAACATTCAGTACTTC
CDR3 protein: CASSQDPLGLAKNIQYF

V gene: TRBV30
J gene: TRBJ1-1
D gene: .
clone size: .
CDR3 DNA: TGTGCCTGGAGTGTTCTCCATGCAGGGAACACTGAAGCTTTCTTT
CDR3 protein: CAWSVLHAGNTEAFF

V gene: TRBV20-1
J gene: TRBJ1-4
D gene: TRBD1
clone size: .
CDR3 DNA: TGCAGTGCTAGAGCCCCGACAGGGGGCTTTGGTAATGAAAAACTGTTTTTT
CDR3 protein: CSARAPTGGFGNEKLFF

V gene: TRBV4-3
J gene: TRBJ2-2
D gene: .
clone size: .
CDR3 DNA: TGCGCCAGCAGCCAAGAAGCGGAGGCGAACACCGGGGAGCTGTTTTTT
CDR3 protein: CASSQEAEANTGELFF

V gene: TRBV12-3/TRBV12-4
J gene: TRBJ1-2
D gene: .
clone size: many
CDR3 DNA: TGTGCCAGCAGTTTAGGTCTTTACTATGGCTACACCTTC
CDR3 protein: CASSLGLYYGYTF

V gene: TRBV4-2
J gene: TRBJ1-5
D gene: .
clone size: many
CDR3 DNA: TGTGCCAGCAGCCAAGACAAGAATCAGCCCCAGCATTTT
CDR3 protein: CASSQDKNQPQHF

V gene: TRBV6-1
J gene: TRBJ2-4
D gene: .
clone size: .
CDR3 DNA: TGTGCCAGCAGCCTCCTCGACATTCAGTACTTC
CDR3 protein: CASSLLDIQYF

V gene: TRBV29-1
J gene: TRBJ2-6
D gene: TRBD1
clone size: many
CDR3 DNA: TGCAGCGTTGGAGGGGACAGGGTGGGTCCCTCTGGGGCCAACGTCCTGACTTTC
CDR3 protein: CSVGGDRVGPSGANVLTF

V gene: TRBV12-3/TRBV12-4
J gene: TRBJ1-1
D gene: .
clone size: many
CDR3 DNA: TGTGCCAGCAGTCCACTATCCCTTTGGACAGCAAACACTGAAGCTTTCTTT
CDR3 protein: CASSPLSLWTANTEAFF

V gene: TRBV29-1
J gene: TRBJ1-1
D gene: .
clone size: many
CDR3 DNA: TGCAGCGCCGCAGGACAGCTGAACACTGAAGCTTTCTTT
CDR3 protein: CSAAGQLNTEAFF

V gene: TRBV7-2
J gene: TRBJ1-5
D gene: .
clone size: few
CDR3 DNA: TGTGCCAGCAGCCCGTCTATAGGGCAGAGCAATCAGCCCCAGCATTTT
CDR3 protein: CASSPSIGQSNQPQHF